These 27 T cell receptor beta chains came from one sample sequenced in a study of T cell repertoires in cytomegalovirus infection (dated by TCRdb to the late 2010s). Read against the paper, the sample's treatment or condition label means: in vitro stimulation with specific CMV peptide epitopes to enrich CMV-specific T cells. Their antigen targets remain unknown. The data were produced on an Illumina HiSeq 1500. TCRdb applied fastp at Q25 and MiXCR to the public reads, then kept only in-frame beta chains. Each entry merges the rows of one CDR3 protein and shows their most common DNA and genes. This sample lists roughly 340,000 distinct CDR3 sequences; 25% to 35% were detected once. Jointly, the top ten make up around 20% of the sample. The input for sequencing was cultured PBMCs, taken from culture after CMV antigen stimulation. Receptors were obtained from a human donor in good health (CMV status not recorded). Some clones in this sample may be carry-over from other donors' samples.

Only a few counts were recorded for this clonotype. The genes are TRBV7-9 and TRBJ2-2; TRBD2 might be the D (6 bases). Trimming took 3 bases from V and 2 from J, leaving 10 bases between them. CDR3 length: 15 amino acids. Germline CDR1 reads SEHNR; CDR2 reads FQNEAQ (reference sequence). The CDR3 here is CASSFGGDNTGELFF. CDR3 sequence (DNA): TGTGCCAGCAGCTTCGGCGGGGATAACACCGGGGAGCTGTTTTTT. The variable domain in full, with the rest retrieved from reference TRBV7-9 and TRBJ2-2, is DTGVSQNPRHKITKRGQNVTFRCDPISEHNRLYWYRQTLGQGPEFLTYFQNEAQLEKSRLLSDRFSAERPKGSFSTLEIQRTEQGDSAMYLCASSFGGDNTGELFFGEGSRLTVL.

This clonotype showed up just a few times. This sequence joins TRBV3-1 and TRBJ2-3; 11 nucleotides align to TRBD2. Per the germline V gene, CDR1 is LGHDT and CDR2 is YNNKEL (reference sequence). The length of the CDR3 is 16 residues. J gave up 6 bases and V 2 bases, and 7 bases lay outside the gene matches. The CDR3 is CASSQLLAGGRDTQYF. CDR3 coding DNA: TGTGCCAGCAGCCAACTCCTAGCGGGAGGCAGGGATACGCAGTATTTT.

The sample holds a few counts of this clonotype. V gene TRBV6-5 combines with J gene TRBJ1-5, with 7 bases lining up with TRBD1. The CDR3 is 16 amino acids. Unmatched junction bases numbered 14, after V lost 5 bases and J lost 7 bases. Germline V gene lookup returns CDR1 MNHEY and CDR2 SVGAGI. CDR3: CASSQGPNRGKQPQHF. Here the CDR3 DNA reads TGTGCCAGCAGTCAGGGGCCCAACAGGGGAAAACAGCCCCAGCATTTT.

This clonotype was observed a few times. The chain combines TRBV23-1 with TRBJ1-6, with 9 bases lining up with TRBD1. TRBV23-1 falls under the ORF class, with uncertain function. This CDR3 comprises 19 residues. V was pared by 6 bases and J by 9 bases, with 21 bases of the junction left unmatched. CDR3 protein: CASSVILGTGRVKSSPLHF. The CDR3 coding sequence is TGCGCCAGCAGCGTCATTCTCGGGACAGGGAGGGTCAAAAGTTCACCCCTCCACTTT.

The rearrangement joins TRBV10-3 to TRBJ2-1, with TRBD1 matching 7 bases. The germline V gene has CDR1 ENHRY and CDR2 SYGVKD. The CDR3 consists of 16 residues. With V trimmed by 3 bases and J by 3 bases, 8 bases remained unmatched. CDR3 DNA sequence: TGTGCCATCAGTGATCTGGGACAGATGAACTACAATGAGCAGTTCTTC. Protein product: CAISDLGQMNYNEQFF.

This clonotype was recorded many times. V gene TRBV7-8 combines with J gene TRBJ2-7, with TRBD1 as a possible D gene (6 bases). V lost 8 bases, J lost 3 bases, and 20 bases lay in between. Per germline, CDR1 SGHVS and CDR2 FQNEAQ. This CDR3 spans 15 amino acids. This CDR3 reads CASDSKMDSRYEQYF. The CDR3 nucleotides are TGTGCCAGCGATTCCAAGATGGACAGCCGCTACGAGCAGTACTTC.

This clonotype was counted ten times or more. This chain joins TRBV7-8 and TRBJ2-3; D is ambiguous. This CDR3 comprises 13 residues. V was clipped by 6 bases and J by 6 bases, with 13 bases between them. CDR1 and CDR2 (germline): SGHVS, FQNEAQ. The CDR3 DNA reads as TGTGCCAGCAGTTATACCGAGATGGATACGCAGTATTTT. Residues: CASSYTEMDTQYF.

The V call is TRBV27, the J call TRBJ2-7; 12 bases fit TRBD2. Germline values: CDR1 MNHEY, CDR2 SMNVEV (reference sequence). This CDR3 is 16 amino acids long. Trimming at V came to 5 bases and at J to 4 bases, leaving 9 bases not matched to a gene. This CDR3 is CASSPHTSGRKYEQYF. DNA for the CDR3: TGTGCCAGCAGTCCGCACACTAGCGGGAGGAAATACGAGCAGTACTTC.

This clonotype occurred a few times. The chain is built from TRBV6-1 and TRBJ1-1; possibly TRBD1 for D (5 bases). Trimming took 7 bases from V and 8 from J, leaving 17 bases between them. This CDR3 is 13 amino acids long. Looked up from germline, CDR1 is MNHNS and CDR2 is SASEGT. The CDR3 region is CASTNRRGGEAFF. DNA for the CDR3: TGTGCCAGCACCAACAGGCGTGGCGGCGAAGCTTTCTTT.

There are a few counts of this clonotype. The chain is built from TRBV15 and TRBJ1-5; perhaps TRBD1 as D (6 bases). The V and J ends lost 9 bases and 2 bases respectively, with 20 bases between them. The germline gives CDR1 LNHNV, CDR2 YYDKDF (reference sequence). The CDR3 runs 16 residues. CDR3 sequence reads: CATKQSGGIGNQPQHF. As DNA, the CDR3 is TGTGCCACGAAGCAGTCCGGGGGCATCGGCAATCAGCCCCAGCATTTT.

This clonotype was counted a few times. The gene calls are TRBV6-1 and TRBJ2-5; TRBD1 might be the D (6 bases). The CDR3 runs 16 residues. CDR1 MNHNS and CDR2 SASEGT come from the germline V gene. The V and J ends lost 4 bases and 0 bases respectively, with 15 bases between them. DNA for the CDR3: TGTGCCAGCAGTGGGGGGCGGCGTTCGTACCAAGAGACCCAGTACTTC. Translated: CASSGGRRSYQETQYF.

The chain employs TRBV28 and TRBJ2-4, with TRBD1 as a possible D gene (6 bases). V shed 3 bases and J shed 0 bases, with 12 bases lying between them. The germline V gene encodes CDR1 MDHEN and CDR2 SYDVKM. The CDR3 is 16 amino acids. CDR3 nucleotides: TGTGCCAGCAGTTTCCCCGGGACAATAGCCAAAAACATTCAGTACTTC. This encodes CASSFPGTIAKNIQYF.

This clonotype appeared a few times. The genes are TRBV6-6 and TRBJ2-5; 7 nucleotides agree with TRBD1. From germline, CDR1 is MNHNY and CDR2 SVGAGI (reference sequence). V shed 5 bases and J 3 bases; nucleotides not matched to a gene: 12. This CDR3 is 16 amino acids long. CDR3 protein: CASSPYGTATKETQYF. CDR3 DNA sequence: TGTGCCAGCAGTCCTTACGGGACAGCGACGAAAGAGACCCAGTACTTC.

The V gene is TRBV11-2, the J gene TRBJ2-4, with 11 nucleotides matching TRBD2. V was pared by 4 bases and J by 7 bases, with 12 bases of the junction left unmatched. Germline V CDR1 and CDR2: SGHAT, FQNNGV. The CDR3 loop spans 17 amino acids. CDR3 nucleotide sequence: TGTGCCAGCAGCTCCGGGGGTAGCGGGAGGGCTCGGAACATTCAGTACTTC. This gives the protein CASSSGGSGRARNIQYF.

A few counts support this clonotype. The chain links TRBV7-9 to TRBJ1-1, with unresolved D. The V end was cut by 5 bases, the J end by 8 bases, with 15 bases between. This CDR3 is built from 13 residues. Per the germline V gene, CDR1 is SEHNR and CDR2 is FQNEAQ (reference sequence). The CDR3 DNA sequence: TGTGCCAGCAGCCCCGGCCACGGCGCCGAAGCTTTCTTT. This codes for CASSPGHGAEAFF.

This clonotype was seen only a few times. The rearrangement uses TRBV7-6 and TRBJ1-2; a weak D match, TRBD1 (5 bases). Germline loops: CDR1 SGHVS, CDR2 FNYEAQ. This CDR3 contains 13 residues. V shed 0 bases and J shed 6 bases, with 8 bases lying between them. Here the CDR3 reads CASSLAGADGYTF. The DNA of the CDR3 is TGTGCCAGCAGCTTAGCTGGGGCGGATGGCTACACCTTC.

The J gene is TRBJ1-6, the V gene TRBV19; D is unresolved. Trimming stripped 4 bases from V and 9 bases from J, with 13 bases between. The CDR3 runs to 14 residues. Germline V gives CDR1 LNHDA, CDR2 SQIVND (reference sequence). CDR3 DNA: TGTGCCAGTAGTAATCTTTCAGGAGCTTCACCCCTCCACTTT. This sequence encodes CASSNLSGASPLHF.

J is TRBJ1-5 and V is TRBV12-3 or TRBV12-4; no reliable D call. The CDR3 is 14 residues long. Trimming shortened V by 5 bases and J by 4 bases, and 12 bases separated the two germline ends. The CDR3 loop is CASSPDDGNQPQHF. CDR3 bases: TGTGCCAGCAGTCCCGACGACGGGAATCAGCCCCAGCATTTT.

A few counts support this clonotype. V usage is TRBV6-6 and J usage is TRBJ1-2; D gene uncertain. From germline, CDR1 is MNHNY and CDR2 SVGAGI (reference sequence). The CDR3 is 13 residues long. Trimming took 8 bases from V and 7 from J, leaving 17 bases between them. CDR3 sequence (DNA): TGTGCCAGCTGCCTGGCGTCGAAAGGTGGCTACACCTTC. Amino acid sequence: CASCLASKGGYTF.

This clonotype has ten or more counts. The genes are TRBV29-1 and TRBJ1-1, with D perhaps matching TRBD1 (5 bases). V lost 0 bases and J lost 1, with 9 bases in between. Germline loops: CDR1 SQVTM, CDR2 ANQGSEA. This CDR3 contains 14 residues. CDR3 in amino acids: CSVEDWGANTEAFF. CDR3 nucleotides: TGCAGCGTTGAAGACTGGGGCGCGAACACTGAAGCTTTCTTT.

This clonotype was counted between two and nine times. This chain connects TRBV4-2 to TRBJ1-1; D remains ambiguous. Between the trimmed V and J ends, which lost 3 bases and 10 bases, there was a span of 18 bases. CDR3 size: 14 residues. Germline assignment: CDR1 LGHNA and CDR2 YNFKEQ. Here the CDR3 reads CASSQPGDLGRAFF. As DNA, the CDR3 is TGTGCCAGCAGCCAGCCGGGAGACCTCGGTCGAGCTTTCTTT.

This rearrangement joins TRBV24-1 to TRBJ2-7, with a possible D match to TRBD1 (5 bases). With 0 bases removed from V and 5 bases from J, the gap between germline ends came to 7 bases. The germline gives CDR1 KGHDR, CDR2 SFDVKD. The CDR3 consists of 13 residues. The CDR3 coding sequence is TGTGCCACCAGTGATTTGCTCAGGGACGAGCAGTACTTC. Protein sequence: CATSDLLRDEQYF.

This clonotype has more than one count but fewer than ten. The V and J genes are TRBV7-9 and TRBJ2-2; tentative D call: TRBD2 (6 bases). V shed 6 bases and J shed 6 bases, with 17 bases lying between them. The CDR3 loop spans 15 amino acids. The germline gives CDR1 SEHNR, CDR2 FQNEAQ (reference sequence). The CDR3 DNA follows: TGTGCCAGCAGTCCAGAGGAACGGAGGGCCGGGGAGCTGTTTTTT. This gives the protein CASSPEERRAGELFF. Full variable domain (outside the CDR3, taken from reference TRBV7-9 and TRBJ2-2): DTGVSQNPRHKITKRGQNVTFRCDPISEHNRLYWYRQTLGQGPEFLTYFQNEAQLEKSRLLSDRFSAERPKGSFSTLEIQRTEQGDSAMYLCASSPEERRAGELFFGEGSRLTVL.

The J gene is TRBJ2-5, the V gene TRBV20-1; 8 bases are a match to TRBD1. The V gene's germline CDR1 is DFQATT and CDR2 SNEGSKA (reference sequence). This CDR3 contains 13 residues. V shed 6 bases, J shed 6 bases, and the junction held 9 bases outside the gene matches. In nucleotides, the CDR3 is TGCAGTGCCGAGGGGCAGGGGGCACAGACCCAGTACTTC. The encoded protein is CSAEGQGAQTQYF.

The V and J genes are TRBV5-4 and TRBJ2-7; TRBD2 agrees at 8 bases. The CDR3 spans 16 residues. Trimming removed 3 bases from V and 0 bases from J; junction bases left unmatched: 8. Germline CDR1 and CDR2: SGHNT and YYREEE (reference sequence). CDR3 amino acids: CASSSRTSPRSYEQYF. The CDR3 coding sequence is TGTGCCAGCAGCTCAAGGACTAGCCCCCGCTCCTACGAGCAGTACTTC.

The V gene is TRBV19, the J gene TRBJ1-5; D gene ambiguous. The CDR3 length is 15 residues. CDR1 is LNHDA and CDR2 is SQIVND in the germline V gene (reference sequence). V shed 10 bases and J shed 0 bases, with 16 bases lying between them. CDR3 coding DNA: TGTGCCACTACGGAGAGGGCCTATAGCAATCAGCCCCAGCATTTT. Its protein product is CATTERAYSNQPQHF.

This clonotype was found many times. This chain links TRBV6-1 with TRBJ1-2; the D is unclear. Trimming removed 4 bases at V and 1 base at J, with 16 bases between. This CDR3 is built from 16 residues. Germline V gives CDR1 MNHNS, CDR2 SASEGT. The CDR3: CASSGGTAADNYGYTF. The CDR3 region has the DNA TGTGCCAGCAGTGGGGGTACGGCGGCCGATAACTATGGCTACACCTTC.